This TCR beta chain is from a study of T cells in Graves' hyperthyroidism and ophthalmopathy. Overall study results and limits: Within blood appeared most thyroid clonotypes that had expanded above 0.001.

This CDR3 region has 15 residues. Trimming at V came to 3 bases and at J to 7 bases, leaving 6 bases not matched to a gene. Germline CDR1 LNHDA, CDR2 SQIVND (reference sequence). TCR beta CDR3 sequences were amplified from RNA transcripts. During a first-round RT-PCR of the TCR CDR3, the HTBI primer set was used. TCRdb ran MiXCR on the multiplex PCR reads and lists one entry per CDR3 protein. The data contain around 600,000 distinct CDR3 sequences, 14% of them singletons. Clinical symptoms, serum thyroxine and TRAb, thyroid ultrasound and orbital computed tomography together formed the diagnostic basis. PBMCs were obtained from under 13 ml fresh peripheral blood. This clonotype was observed a handful of times. Antigen specificity is unknown.

The sequence was collected from a woman in her late teens or twenties with Graves' ophthalmopathy. This chain connects TRBV19 to TRBJ1-2; TRBD1 matches 12 bases. Material for sequencing was blood. The CDR3 here is CASSMSGTGGLGYTF. Here the CDR3 DNA reads TGTGCCAGTAGTATGTCGGGGACAGGGGGCCTTGGCTACACCTTC.